These 26 T cell receptor beta chains originate from one sample sequenced in a study of CD8 T cells in ankylosing spondylitis. TCRdb processed the 5' RACE reads anew with MiXCR; each CDR3 protein has one entry. The sample gives 350,000 to 400,000 distinct CDR3 sequences, roughly 22% of which show up once; roughly 14% is in the top ten. Material: blood, either unsorted or a sorted T cell fraction (not recorded which). The source is a male donor with ankylosing spondylitis or in good health (not recorded which).

The rearrangement links TRBV29-1 to TRBJ2-7, with D maybe TRBD2 (6 bases). Looked up from germline, CDR1 is SQVTM and CDR2 is ANQGSEA. CDR3 length equals 15 residues. V lost 3 bases and J 0 bases, leaving 15 bases between the germline ends. CDR3 protein: CSVDGGTDGSYEQYF. The CDR3 coding sequence is TGCAGCGTTGACGGCGGGACCGATGGCTCCTACGAGCAGTACTTC.

V is TRBV2 and J is TRBJ2-3; a weak D match, TRBD2 (6 bases). The CDR3 runs 16 residues. Trimming took 6 bases from V and 4 from J, leaving 20 bases between them. The germline V gene encodes CDR1 SNHLY and CDR2 FYNNEI. The CDR3 DNA reads as TGTGCCAGCAGGGAGGGACTCCCCCCGGGCGCAGATACGCAGTATTTT. This gives the protein CASREGLPPGADTQYF. The entire variable domain, with the rest obtained from reference TRBV2 and TRBJ2-3, is as follows: EPEVTQTPSHQVTQMGQEVILRCVPISNHLYFYWYRQILGQKVEFLVSFYNNEISEKSEIFDDQFSVERPDGSNFTLKIRSTKLEDSAMYFCASREGLPPGADTQYFGPGTRLTVL.

This clonotype showed up just a few times. The gene calls are TRBV2 and TRBJ2-7, with 16 positions matching TRBD2. Germline values: CDR1 SNHLY, CDR2 FYNNEI. After removal of 5 bases from V and 2 bases from J, the junction contained 12 bases not matched to a gene. CDR3 length equals 19 residues. CDR3 loop: CASSFPPGLAGGRAYEQYF. For the CDR3, the DNA is TGTGCCAGCAGTTTCCCTCCGGGACTAGCGGGGGGGCGAGCCTACGAGCAGTACTTC.

V is TRBV28 and J is TRBJ1-5; D not resolved. This CDR3 comprises 15 residues. Germline values: CDR1 MDHEN, CDR2 SYDVKM. Trimming took 4 bases from V and 1 from J, leaving 11 bases between them. The CDR3: CASSSPKDSNQPQHF. The CDR3 DNA is TGTGCCAGCAGTTCGCCAAAGGACAGCAATCAGCCCCAGCATTTT.

This clonotype has at least ten counts. The chain recombines TRBV5-6 with TRBJ2-1, with D hard to call. Trimming removed 5 bases at V and 0 bases at J, with 9 bases between. From germline, CDR1 is SGHDT and CDR2 YYEEEE. The length of the CDR3 is 14 residues. The CDR3 spells CASSLRNSYNEQFF. The CDR3 DNA is TGTGCCAGCAGTCTACGTAACTCCTACAATGAGCAGTTCTTC. Complete variable domain (other parts from reference TRBV5-6 and TRBJ2-1): DAGVTQSPTHLIKTRGQQVTLRCSPKSGHDTVSWYQQALGQGPQFIFQYYEEEERQRGNFPDRFSGHQFPNYSSELNVNALLLGDSALYLCASSLRNSYNEQFFGPGTRLTVL.

This clonotype turned up a few times. The chain combines TRBV3-1 with TRBJ2-5; 8 nucleotides match TRBD2. Germline V gives CDR1 LGHDT, CDR2 YNNKEL (reference sequence). J lost 5 bases, V lost 0 bases, and 5 bases had no gene match. The CDR3 sequence is 15 residues long. The DNA for the CDR3 is TGTGCCAGCAGCCAAGATTGGCGGGGGGATGAGACCCAGTACTTC. Amino acid sequence: CASSQDWRGDETQYF.

This clonotype has more than one count but fewer than ten. This chain links TRBV29-1 with TRBJ2-1; no firm D call. Germline CDR1 is SQVTM and CDR2 is ANQGSEA. The CDR3 totals 14 residues. Trimming left V 4 bases short and J 2 bases short, with 12 bases between. This CDR3 reads CSVVGSVTYNEQFF. As DNA, the CDR3 is TGCAGCGTTGTCGGCAGCGTCACCTACAATGAGCAGTTCTTC.

This clonotype has more than one count but fewer than ten. This chain uses TRBV7-8 with TRBJ1-1; 7 positions agree with TRBD1. The CDR3 extends over 13 amino acids. Germline lookup yields CDR1 SGHVS and CDR2 FQNEAQ. V lost 5 bases, J lost 5 bases, and 5 bases stayed unmatched. The DNA for the CDR3 is TGTGCCAGCAGCCTAACAGGGGAAACTGAAGCTTTCTTT. It yields the protein CASSLTGETEAFF.

V usage is TRBV6-1 and J usage is TRBJ1-5; D not certain. The germline CDR1 and CDR2 sequences are MNHNS and SASEGT. Trimming pared 8 bases from V and 5 bases from J, leaving 4 bases between. There are 10 residues in the CDR3. CDR3 in DNA: TGTGCCAGCGGAGATCAGCCCCAGCATTTT. Translating gives CASGDQPQHF.

The V gene is TRBV12-3 or TRBV12-4, the J gene TRBJ2-3, with D hard to call. Trimming removed 6 bases from V and 8 bases from J, with 12 bases in between. This CDR3 region has 12 residues. The CDR3 sequence is CASRTWSGTQYF. The CDR3 bases are TGTGCCAGCAGAACCTGGAGTGGTACGCAGTATTTT.

The gene calls are TRBV20-1 and TRBJ2-3, with D unclear. CDR3 length equals 11 residues. With 3 bases removed from V and 4 bases from J, the gap between germline ends came to 5 bases. CDR1 is DFQATT, CDR2 SNEGSKA, per germline (reference sequence). For the CDR3, the DNA is TGCAGTGCTAGGAAACCAGATACGCAGTATTTT. It yields the protein CSARKPDTQYF.

Only a few counts were recorded for this clonotype. The rearrangement links TRBV12-3 or TRBV12-4 to TRBJ2-7; D possibly matches TRBD1 or TRBD2 (5 bases each). Trimming took 5 bases from V and 2 from J, leaving 10 bases between them. The CDR3 extends over 13 amino acids. CDR3 DNA: TGTGCCAGCAGTCACGGGACGACCTACGAGCAGTACTTC. It specifies CASSHGTTYEQYF.

The chain couples TRBV29-1 to TRBJ2-4; D unclear. Trimming removed 4 bases at V and 2 bases at J, with 9 bases between. The CDR3 has 13 amino acids. From germline, CDR1 is SQVTM and CDR2 ANQGSEA. The CDR3: CSVVLRTKNIQYF. For the CDR3, the DNA is TGCAGCGTTGTTTTGAGGACCAAAAACATTCAGTACTTC.

The chain joins TRBV4-1 to TRBJ2-2, with TRBD2 matching over 10 bases. CDR1 MGHRA and CDR2 YSYEKL come from the germline V gene. This CDR3 spans 16 amino acids. J was trimmed by 4 bases and V by 3 bases; bases with no gene match: 5. The CDR3 DNA sequence: TGCGCCAGCAGCCACAGCGGGGGGGATGGCACCGGGGAGCTGTTTTTT. Amino acids: CASSHSGGDGTGELFF.

The table lists this clonotype with a few counts. The chain carries TRBV20-1 and TRBJ2-7; the D gene is possibly TRBD2 (5 bases). From germline, CDR1 is DFQATT and CDR2 SNEGSKA (reference sequence). CDR3 length: 14 residues. V lost 3 bases and J 0 bases, leaving 12 bases between the germline ends. The CDR3 DNA sequence: TGCAGTGCTAGGTCCACTAGTCTCTCCTACGAGCAGTACTTC. Encoded protein: CSARSTSLSYEQYF.

This clonotype was seen a handful of times. The V call is TRBV12-3 or TRBV12-4, the J call TRBJ2-7, with 8 bases identical to TRBD2. Losses at the gene ends were 5 bases for V and 7 bases for J; bases not matched to a gene: 10. CDR3 length: 14 residues. The CDR3 DNA follows: TGTGCCAGCAGTCCGACCGGGGGGGCTACAGAGCAGTACTTC. Translation: CASSPTGGATEQYF.

This clonotype was detected a few times. The rearrangement links TRBV3-1 to TRBJ2-2, with 8 bases matching TRBD1. After removal of 1 base from V and 2 bases from J, the junction contained 6 bases not matched to a gene. Germline lookup yields CDR1 LGHDT and CDR2 YNNKEL (reference sequence). The CDR3 has 17 residues. The CDR3: CASSQGDRRTNTGELFF. DNA of the CDR3: TGTGCCAGCAGCCAAGGGGACAGGCGAACTAACACCGGGGAGCTGTTTTTT.

This rearrangement joins TRBV4-2 to TRBJ2-6; D gene unclear. Germline V gene sequence: CDR1 LGHNA, CDR2 YNFKEQ. V gave up 0 bases and J gave up 4 bases, with 7 bases separating them. CDR3 length: 15 residues. CDR3 nucleotides: TGTGCCAGCAGCCAAGACAAGACGGGGGCCAACGTCCTGACTTTC. This codes for CASSQDKTGANVLTF.

The J gene is TRBJ2-7, the V gene TRBV2; TRBD2 aligns across 15 bases. After removal of 3 bases from V and 3 bases from J, the junction contained 9 bases not matched to a gene. Germline assignment: CDR1 SNHLY and CDR2 FYNNEI. The CDR3 totals 18 residues. CDR3 in DNA: TGTGCCAGCAGTGACATAGGACTAGCGGGGGGGCCCAGCTACGAGCAGTACTTC. Residues: CASSDIGLAGGPSYEQYF.

The chain carries TRBV5-6 and TRBJ2-5, with 8 bases that match TRBD2. With V trimmed by 0 bases and J by 2 bases, 6 bases remained unmatched. Germline CDR1 is SGHDT and CDR2 is YYEEEE. The CDR3 covers 16 residues. CDR3 sequence: CASSLDGGGSQETQYF. CDR3 nucleotide sequence: TGTGCCAGCAGCTTGGACGGGGGGGGCTCTCAAGAGACCCAGTACTTC.

The chain couples TRBV20-1 to TRBJ2-5; possible D gene TRBD2, 6 bases. Between the trimmed V and J ends, which lost 0 bases and 1 base, there was a span of 21 bases. Germline CDR1 reads DFQATT; CDR2 reads SNEGSKA (reference sequence). The CDR3 is made up of 18 amino acids. CDR3 residues: CSARDLDGGAYGQETQYF. In nucleotides, the CDR3 is TGCAGTGCTAGAGATCTCGACGGAGGGGCCTACGGCCAAGAGACCCAGTACTTC.

The J gene is TRBJ2-2, the V gene TRBV7-9; TRBD1 aligns across 7 bases. V trimming: 7 bases; J trimming: 3 bases; junction bases outside the gene matches: 11. The length of the CDR3 is 16 residues. Germline CDR1 and CDR2: SEHNR and FQNEAQ (reference sequence). Written as DNA, the CDR3 is TGTGCCAGCACCGGGCTGGGGCAGGGGGACACCGGGGAGCTGTTTTTT. Residues: CASTGLGQGDTGELFF.

This clonotype was recorded a few times. This chain joins TRBV12-3 or TRBV12-4 and TRBJ2-3, with 7 bases identical to TRBD2. V trimming: 5 bases; J trimming: 6 bases; junction bases outside the gene matches: 8. This CDR3 has 14 amino acids. The DNA for the CDR3 is TGTGCCAGCAGTCTCGGGACTACGGCGGATACGCAGTATTTT. Translated: CASSLGTTADTQYF.

This chain uses TRBV4-1 with TRBJ2-4; 7 positions match TRBD2. V lost 0 bases, J lost 1 base, and 9 bases stayed unmatched. The CDR3 loop spans 18 amino acids. CDR1 and CDR2 (germline): MGHRA, YSYEKL. The CDR3, as DNA: TGCGCCAGCAGCCAAGAGAGGGACGGGGGGATTGCCAAAAACATTCAGTACTTC. Its translation is CASSQERDGGIAKNIQYF.

This clonotype was detected a few times. The gene calls are TRBV6-1 and TRBJ2-1, with a possible D match to TRBD2 (6 bases). Trimming took off 6 bases at V and 9 bases at J, with 21 bases between the two ends. This CDR3 has 15 residues. Per the germline V gene, CDR1 is MNHNS and CDR2 is SASEGT. The DNA for the CDR3 is TGTGCCAGCAGAACTAATCGGGACTCAGTAGTTGAGCAGTTCTTC. Protein product: CASRTNRDSVVEQFF.

This clonotype was counted between two and nine times. The chain is built from TRBV5-8 and TRBJ2-1, with D perhaps matching TRBD1 or TRBD2 (5 bases each). The V and J ends lost 1 base and 4 bases respectively, with 9 bases between them. Germline values: CDR1 SGHTS, CDR2 YDEGEE. The CDR3 is 14 amino acids. CDR3 bases: TGTGCCAGCAGCTTGCAGGGACGTTACAATGAGCAGTTCTTC. Residues: CASSLQGRYNEQFF. Full variable domain (remainder filled in from reference TRBV5-8 and TRBJ2-1): EAGVTQSPTHLIKTRGQQATLRCSPISGHTSVYWYQQALGLGLQFLLWYDEGEERNRGNFPPRFSGRQFPNYSSELNVNALELEDSALYLCASSLQGRYNEQFFGPGTRLTVL.